The T cell receptor beta chain under discussion was sequenced for a study of early T cells in non-severe SARS-CoV-2 infection. Background on the study: Sequencing input comprised bulk RNA from unsorted whole blood; chain pairing was not available. Study conclusions and caveats: Sequences matched to VDJdb favored anti-spike CD8 responses, while private and CD4 specificities were missed.

The CDR3 extends over 13 amino acids. The junction had 8 bases not matched to a gene; V was cut back by 4 bases and J by 6 bases. The germline gives CDR1 DFQATT, CDR2 SNEGSKA (reference sequence). This clonotype was observed at least ten times. What it binds is not known. The TCR library protocol was used to attach unique molecular identifiers. These identifiers were attached to individual cDNA molecules. TCRdb passed the 5' RACE reads through MiXCR, listing each CDR3 protein once. The table has 30,000 or so distinct CDR3 sequences, 4.5% seen once; the top ten hold around 6.3%. The source is an adult who was a healthcare worker with PCR-confirmed SARS-CoV-2 infection or an uninfected control (not recorded which). Sequencing was done on a sample of whole blood. V is TRBV20-1 and J is TRBJ2-7; TRBD1 aligns across 8 bases. The chain's CDR3 is CSATGGVGIEQYF. DNA for the CDR3: TGCAGTGCTACAGGGGGCGTGGGAATCGAGCAGTACTTC.